The clone carrying this TCR beta chain has just one count. Its specificity is unknown. Germline V gene data show CDR1 as GTSNPN and CDR2 as SVGIG (reference sequence). The CDR3 runs 18 residues. The V gene end was trimmed by 1 base and the J gene end by 2 bases; junction bases not matched to a gene: 13. TCRdb keeps only in-frame clones here, not all; method: immunoSEQ multiplex PCR. The sample lists more than 150,000 clones, more than 85% occurring once. These data originate in a study of T cell responses to AZD1222 COVID-19 vaccine. General study results and limits: Mostly white British, mostly female donors; authors suggested clonal diversity may be underestimated. At study baseline, merely more than 5 AZD1222 recipients were seropositive.

Second-dose timings of about 4 or about 12 weeks were pooled. The sequencing used peripheral blood, collected 28 days after the second AZD1222 dose. The V and J genes are TRBV30 and TRBJ2-1, with 8 nucleotides matching TRBD2. This receptor was identified in an adult who received the AZD1222 COVID-19 vaccine. DNA for the CDR3: TGTGCCTGGAGTGCCGGGACTAGGAACTACCAGACCTACAATGAGCAGTTCTTC. Amino acids: CAWSAGTRNYQTYNEQFF.